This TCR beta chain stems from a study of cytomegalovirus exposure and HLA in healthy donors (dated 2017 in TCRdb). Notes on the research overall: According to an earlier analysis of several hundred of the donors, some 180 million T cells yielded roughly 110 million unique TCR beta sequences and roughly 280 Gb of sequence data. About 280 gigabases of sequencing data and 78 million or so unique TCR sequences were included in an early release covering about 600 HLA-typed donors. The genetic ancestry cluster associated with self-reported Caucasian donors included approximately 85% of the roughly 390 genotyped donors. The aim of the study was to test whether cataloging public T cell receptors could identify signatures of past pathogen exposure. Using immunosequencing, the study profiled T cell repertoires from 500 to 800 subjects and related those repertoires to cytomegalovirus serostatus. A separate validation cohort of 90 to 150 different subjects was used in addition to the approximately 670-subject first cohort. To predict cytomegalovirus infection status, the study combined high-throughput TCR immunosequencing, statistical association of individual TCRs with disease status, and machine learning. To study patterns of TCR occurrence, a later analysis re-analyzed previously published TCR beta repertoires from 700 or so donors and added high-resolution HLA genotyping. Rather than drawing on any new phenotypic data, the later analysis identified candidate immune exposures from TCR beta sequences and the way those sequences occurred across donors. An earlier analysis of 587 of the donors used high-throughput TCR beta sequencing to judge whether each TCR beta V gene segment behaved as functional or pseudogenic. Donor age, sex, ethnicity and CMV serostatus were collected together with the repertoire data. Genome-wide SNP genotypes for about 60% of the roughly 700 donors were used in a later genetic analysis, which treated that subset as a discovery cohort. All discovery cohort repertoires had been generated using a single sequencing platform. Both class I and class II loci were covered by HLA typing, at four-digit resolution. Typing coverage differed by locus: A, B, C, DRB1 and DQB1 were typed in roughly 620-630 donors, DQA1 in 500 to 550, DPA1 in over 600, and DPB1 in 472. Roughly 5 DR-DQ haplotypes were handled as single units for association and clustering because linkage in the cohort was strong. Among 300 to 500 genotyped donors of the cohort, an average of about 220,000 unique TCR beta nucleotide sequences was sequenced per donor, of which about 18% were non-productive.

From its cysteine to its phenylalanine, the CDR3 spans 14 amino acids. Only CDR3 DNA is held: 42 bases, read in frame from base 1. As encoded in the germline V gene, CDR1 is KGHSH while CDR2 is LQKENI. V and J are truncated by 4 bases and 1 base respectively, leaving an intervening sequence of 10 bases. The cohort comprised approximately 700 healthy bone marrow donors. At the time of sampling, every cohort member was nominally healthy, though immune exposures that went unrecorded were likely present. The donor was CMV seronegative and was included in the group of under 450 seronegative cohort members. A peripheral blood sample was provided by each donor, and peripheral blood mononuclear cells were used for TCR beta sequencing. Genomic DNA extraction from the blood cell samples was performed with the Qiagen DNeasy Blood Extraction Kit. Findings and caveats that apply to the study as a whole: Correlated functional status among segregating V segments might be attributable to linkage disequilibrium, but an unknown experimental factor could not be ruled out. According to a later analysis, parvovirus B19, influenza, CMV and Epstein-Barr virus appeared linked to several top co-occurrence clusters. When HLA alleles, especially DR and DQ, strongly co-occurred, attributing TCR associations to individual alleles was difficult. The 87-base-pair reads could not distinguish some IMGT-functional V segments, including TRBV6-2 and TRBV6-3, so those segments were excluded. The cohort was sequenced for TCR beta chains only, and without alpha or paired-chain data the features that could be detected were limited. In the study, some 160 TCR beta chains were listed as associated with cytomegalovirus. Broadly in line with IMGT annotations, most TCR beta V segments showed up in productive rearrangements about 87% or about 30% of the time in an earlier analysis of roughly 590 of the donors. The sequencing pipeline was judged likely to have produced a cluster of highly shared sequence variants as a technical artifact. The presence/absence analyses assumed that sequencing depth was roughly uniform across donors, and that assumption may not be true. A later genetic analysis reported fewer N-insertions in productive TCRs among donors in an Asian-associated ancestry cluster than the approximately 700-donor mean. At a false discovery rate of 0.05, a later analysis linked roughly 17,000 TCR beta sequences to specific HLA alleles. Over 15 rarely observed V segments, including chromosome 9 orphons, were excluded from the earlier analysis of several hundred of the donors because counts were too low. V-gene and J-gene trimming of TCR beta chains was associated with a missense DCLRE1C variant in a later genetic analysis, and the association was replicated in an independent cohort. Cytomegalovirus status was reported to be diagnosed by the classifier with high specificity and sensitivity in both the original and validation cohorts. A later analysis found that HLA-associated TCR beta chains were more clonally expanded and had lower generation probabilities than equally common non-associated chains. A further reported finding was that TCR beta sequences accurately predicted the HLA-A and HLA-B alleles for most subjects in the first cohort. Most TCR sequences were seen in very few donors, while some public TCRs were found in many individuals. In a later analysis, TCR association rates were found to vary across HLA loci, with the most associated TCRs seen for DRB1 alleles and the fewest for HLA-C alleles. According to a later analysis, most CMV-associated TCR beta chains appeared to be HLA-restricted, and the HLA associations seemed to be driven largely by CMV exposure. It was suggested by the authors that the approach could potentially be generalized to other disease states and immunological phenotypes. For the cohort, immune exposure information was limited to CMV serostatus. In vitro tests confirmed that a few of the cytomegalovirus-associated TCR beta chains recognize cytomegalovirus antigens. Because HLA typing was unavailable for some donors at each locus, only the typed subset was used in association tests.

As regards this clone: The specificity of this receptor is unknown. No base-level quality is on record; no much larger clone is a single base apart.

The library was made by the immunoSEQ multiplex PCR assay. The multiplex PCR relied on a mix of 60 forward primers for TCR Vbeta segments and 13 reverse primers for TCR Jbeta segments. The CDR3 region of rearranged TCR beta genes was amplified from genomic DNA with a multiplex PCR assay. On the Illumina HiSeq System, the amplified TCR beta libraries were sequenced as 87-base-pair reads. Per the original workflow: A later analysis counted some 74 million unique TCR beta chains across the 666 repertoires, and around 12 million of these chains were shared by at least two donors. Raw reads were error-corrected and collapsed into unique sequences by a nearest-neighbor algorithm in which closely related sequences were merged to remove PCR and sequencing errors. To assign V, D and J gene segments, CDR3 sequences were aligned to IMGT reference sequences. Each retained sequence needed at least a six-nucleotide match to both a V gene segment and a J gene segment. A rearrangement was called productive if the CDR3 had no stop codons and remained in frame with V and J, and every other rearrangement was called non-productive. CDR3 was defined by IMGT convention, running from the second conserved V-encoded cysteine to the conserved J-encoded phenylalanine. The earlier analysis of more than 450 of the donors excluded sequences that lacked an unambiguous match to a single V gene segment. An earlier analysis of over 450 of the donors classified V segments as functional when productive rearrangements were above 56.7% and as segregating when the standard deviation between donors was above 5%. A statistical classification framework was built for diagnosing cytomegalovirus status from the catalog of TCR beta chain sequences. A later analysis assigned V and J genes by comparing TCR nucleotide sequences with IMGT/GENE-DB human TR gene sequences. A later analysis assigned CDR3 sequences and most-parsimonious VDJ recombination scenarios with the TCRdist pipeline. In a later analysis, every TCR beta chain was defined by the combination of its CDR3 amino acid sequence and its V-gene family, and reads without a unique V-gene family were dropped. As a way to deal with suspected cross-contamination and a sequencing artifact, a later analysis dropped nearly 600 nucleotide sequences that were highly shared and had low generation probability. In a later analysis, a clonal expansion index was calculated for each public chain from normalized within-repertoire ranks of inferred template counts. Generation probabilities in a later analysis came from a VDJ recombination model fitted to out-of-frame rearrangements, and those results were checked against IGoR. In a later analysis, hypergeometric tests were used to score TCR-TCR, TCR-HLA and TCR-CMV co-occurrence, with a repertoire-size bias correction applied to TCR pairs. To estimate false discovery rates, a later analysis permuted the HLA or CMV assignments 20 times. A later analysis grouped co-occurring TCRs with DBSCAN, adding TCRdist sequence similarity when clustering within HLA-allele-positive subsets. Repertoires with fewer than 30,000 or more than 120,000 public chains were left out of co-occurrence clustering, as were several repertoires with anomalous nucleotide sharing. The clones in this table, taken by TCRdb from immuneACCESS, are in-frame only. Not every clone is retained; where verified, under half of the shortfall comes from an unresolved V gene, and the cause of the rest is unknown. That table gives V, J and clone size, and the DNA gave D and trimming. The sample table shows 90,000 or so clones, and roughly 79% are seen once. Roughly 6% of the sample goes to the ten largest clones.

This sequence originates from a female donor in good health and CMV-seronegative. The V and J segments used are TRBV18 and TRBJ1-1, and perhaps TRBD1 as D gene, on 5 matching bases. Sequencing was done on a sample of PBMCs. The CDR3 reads CASSQGRANTEAFF. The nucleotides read TGTGCCAGCTCACAGGGGAGGGCGAACACTGAAGCTTTCTTT.